One sample yielded the 21 T cell receptor beta chains listed below, sequenced in a study of T cell responses to AZD1222 COVID-19 vaccine. Method: immunoSEQ multiplex PCR; TCRdb's copy keeps in-frame clones and lacks some. The sample holds fewer than 200,000 clones, 80% to 90% seen once. The sequences come from peripheral blood, collected on day 0 of AZD1222 vaccination. Every receptor here comes from an adult in good health.

Regarding this clone: A read error may produce the germline difference seen at one junction end. The chain links TRBV13 to TRBJ2-1; 11 bases line up with TRBD2. The CDR3 spans 20 residues. The germline gives CDR1 PRHDT, CDR2 FYEKMQ (reference sequence). CDR3 sequence reads: CASSPLTSGDYLSSYIEQFF. DNA of the CDR3: TGTGCCAGCAGCCCCTTGACTAGCGGGGACTACTTGAGCTCCTACATTGAGCAGTTCTTC.

The genes are TRBV7-9 and TRBJ2-2, with 8 bases aligning to TRBD2. Germline trimming cut 3 bases from V and 1 base from J; bases unmatched to any gene: 4. This CDR3 is built from 16 residues. CDR1 is SEHNR and CDR2 is FQNEAQ in the germline V gene (reference sequence). The CDR3 region has the DNA TGTGCCAGCAGCTTTGCCGCGGGGGGGAACACCGGGGAGCTGTTTTTT. Amino acids: CASSFAAGGNTGELFF.

The rearrangement uses TRBV18 and TRBJ2-1, with D hard to call. Germline V gene lookup returns CDR1 KGHSH and CDR2 LQKENI. The CDR3 spans 14 residues. V lost 8 bases to trimming and J lost 6 bases, with 17 bases between them. The CDR3 nucleotides are TGTGCCAGCGGGCTGGTACAATGGATCAATGAGCAGTTCTTC. Protein product: CASGLVQWINEQFF. The variable domain in full, completed from reference TRBV18 and TRBJ2-1, reads NAGVMQNPRHLVRRRGQEARLRCSPMKGHSHVYWYRQLPEEGLKFMVYLQKENIIDESGMPKERFSAEFPKEGPSILRIQQVVRGDSAAYFCASGLVQWINEQFFGPGTRLTVL.

This clone was seen only once. V is TRBV19 and J is TRBJ2-5; the D is unclear. Trimming pared 1 base from V and 0 bases from J, leaving 15 bases between. The germline V gene encodes CDR1 LNHDA and CDR2 SQIVND (reference sequence). The CDR3 runs to 17 residues. The DNA for the CDR3 is TGTGCCAGTAGTATAGTAGCCCAGGCCTCGTACCAAGAGACCCAGTACTTC. Its protein is CASSIVAQASYQETQYF.

The chain joins TRBV10-3 to TRBJ1-1; no clear D gene. Germline-derived CDR1 and CDR2 are ENHRY and SYGVKD. The CDR3 is made up of 15 amino acids. Trimming cost V 3 bases and J 0 bases, with 11 bases left between them. The CDR3, as DNA: TGTGCCATCAGTGACCCCCACATGTTGAACACTGAAGCTTTCTTT. It encodes CAISDPHMLNTEAFF.

The chain joins TRBV5-1 to TRBJ1-3, with D perhaps matching TRBD1 (6 bases). Germline V gene lookup returns CDR1 SGHRS and CDR2 YFSETQ. This CDR3 is 14 amino acids long. V was pared by 4 bases and J by 9 bases, with 17 bases between. As DNA, the CDR3 is TGCGCCAGCAGCCGGGACACCCCCGGGGTCACCATATATTTT. Translated: CASSRDTPGVTIYF.

V usage is TRBV2 and J usage is TRBJ1-2; TRBD1 might be the D (6 bases). Germline V gives CDR1 SNHLY, CDR2 FYNNEI. The CDR3 runs 15 residues. V dropped 4 bases and J dropped 0 bases, with 12 bases sitting between them. The CDR3: CASSANGGPNYGYTF. The CDR3 bases are TGTGCCAGCAGTGCCAATGGGGGCCCTAACTATGGCTACACCTTC.

J is TRBJ2-1 and V is TRBV9; D is ambiguous. V was pared by 8 bases and J by 4 bases, with 10 bases between. Per germline, CDR1 SGDLS and CDR2 YYNGEE. This CDR3 spans 12 amino acids. The CDR3 nucleotides read TGTGCCAGTGGGTTGGGTTACAATGAGCAGTTCTTC. Its translation is CASGLGYNEQFF.

V gene TRBV5-6 combines with J gene TRBJ1-1; 7 bases line up with TRBD1. V was clipped by 5 bases and J by 4 bases; unmatched bases: 5. The CDR3 is made up of 13 amino acids. Germline lookup yields CDR1 SGHDT and CDR2 YYEEEE. CDR3 bases: TGTGCCAGCAGGCCGACAGGGTCCACTGAAGCTTTCTTT. It encodes CASRPTGSTEAFF.

The chain employs TRBV11-1 and TRBJ1-2; 7 nucleotides line up with TRBD1. Germline CDR1 and CDR2: SGHAT and FQDESV (reference sequence). J gave up 4 bases and V 5 bases, and 10 bases lay outside the gene matches. The CDR3 sequence is 15 residues long. In nucleotides, the CDR3 is TGTGCCAGCAGCGTCGGGACAGATCCAATCTATGGCTACACCTTC. This gives the protein CASSVGTDPIYGYTF.

This sequence joins TRBV29-1 and TRBJ1-1; the D is unclear. CDR3 size: 10 residues. Germline CDR1 reads SQVTM; CDR2 reads ANQGSEA. The V end lost 6 bases, the J end lost 8 bases, and 10 bases lay between the germline ends. The CDR3 bases are TGCAGCGTAATCGTTGGGGAAGCTTTCTTT. It yields the protein CSVIVGEAFF.

The chain has TRBV6-6 and TRBJ2-3, with 11 positions matching TRBD2. CDR1 and CDR2 from the germline V gene are MNHNY and SVGAGI (reference sequence). V was pared by 6 bases and J by 6 bases, with 11 bases of the junction left unmatched. The CDR3 is 16 amino acids. CDR3 nucleotide sequence: TGTGCCAGCAGGCGGTTAGGTAGCGGGAGGGCGGATACGCAGTATTTT. Its translation is CASRRLGSGRADTQYF.

In this sample, this clone turned up once. V usage is TRBV12-5 and J usage is TRBJ2-1; 14 bases match TRBD2. The CDR3 is 20 residues long. The V segment lost 7 bases and the J segment 6 bases; nucleotides outside the gene matches: 20. The germline V gene encodes CDR1 LGHNT and CDR2 FRNRAP. CDR3 loop: CASALNPGLAGVQRPNEQFF. The CDR3 region has the DNA TGTGCTAGTGCCTTAAACCCGGGACTAGCGGGAGTACAACGCCCCAATGAGCAGTTCTTC.

The chain is built from TRBV5-1 and TRBJ1-6, with a weak D call TRBD1 (5 bases). CDR3 length: 14 amino acids. Germline CDR1 reads SGHRS; CDR2 reads YFSETQ. Trimming cost V 0 bases and J 7 bases, with 8 bases left between them. In DNA, the CDR3 is TGCGCCAGCAGCTTGGTGGAGGGGAATTCACCCCTCCACTTT. Its translation: CASSLVEGNSPLHF. The full variable domain, with the rest looked up from reference TRBV5-1 and TRBJ1-6, is KAGVTQTPRYLIKTRGQQVTLSCSPISGHRSVSWYQQTPGQGLQFLFEYFSETQRNKGNFPGRFSGRQFSNSRSEMNVSTLELGDSALYLCASSLVEGNSPLHFGNGTRLTVT.

This rearrangement joins TRBV6-5 to TRBJ1-5; D is ambiguous. CDR1 MNHEY and CDR2 SVGAGI come from the germline V gene. With 0 bases removed from V and 0 bases from J, the gap between germline ends came to 6 bases. This CDR3 is 15 amino acids long. The CDR3 DNA reads TGTGCCAGCAGTTACTCGAGGCATAGCAATCAGCCCCAGCATTTT. It codes for CASSYSRHSNQPQHF.

A single count supports this clone. The rearrangement links TRBV6-1 to TRBJ2-3; D possibly corresponds to TRBD2 (5 bases). Trimming removed 0 bases at V and 3 bases at J, with 13 bases between. Germline assignment: CDR1 MNHNS and CDR2 SASEGT. The CDR3 covers 16 residues. CDR3 sequence: CASSEALAQRTDTQYF. For the CDR3, the DNA is TGTGCCAGCAGTGAAGCGCTCGCCCAGCGGACAGATACGCAGTATTTT.

On this clone: The sample carries other DNA sequences with the same CDR3. This rearrangement joins TRBV9 to TRBJ1-1; the D gene is possibly TRBD1 (5 bases). Per the germline V gene, CDR1 is SGDLS and CDR2 is YYNGEE. The CDR3 contains 13 residues. The germline V and J ends were trimmed by 2 bases and 1 base, with 6 bases remaining between them. The CDR3 sequence: CASSVDRNTEAFF. In DNA, the CDR3 is TGTGCCAGCAGCGTCGACAGGAACACTGAAGCTTTCTTT.

V usage is TRBV5-6 and J usage is TRBJ1-1; D is unclear. V was cut by 2 bases and J by 1 base, with 6 bases left in between. CDR1 is SGHDT, CDR2 YYEEEE, per germline. This CDR3 is built from 13 residues. The CDR3 DNA is TGTGCCAGCAGCTTCCAGTCGAACACTGAAGCTTTCTTT. This sequence encodes CASSFQSNTEAFF.

V usage is TRBV7-3 and J usage is TRBJ2-3; D not certain. This CDR3 contains 12 residues. V was shortened by 3 bases and J by 5 bases, with 6 bases between the two germline ends. Per germline, CDR1 SGHTA and CDR2 FQGTGA. Written as DNA, the CDR3 is TGTGCCAGCAGCTTCTTAGGAGATACGCAGTATTTT. This encodes CASSFLGDTQYF.

The rearrangement uses TRBV3-1 (or the pseudogene TRBV3-2) and TRBJ2-1; D not resolved. Germline CDR1 is LGHDT and CDR2 is YNNKEL (reference sequence). The length of the CDR3 is 14 residues. V lost 3 bases and J 3 bases, leaving 9 bases between the germline ends. The CDR3 reads CASSHPAVYNEQFF. DNA for the CDR3: TGTGCCAGCAGCCACCCGGCGGTCTACAATGAGCAGTTCTTC.

The chain is built from TRBV21-1 and TRBJ1-2; the D segment call TRBD1 is taken from the table without a DNA check. TRBV21-1 is described as a pseudogene. CDR3 length: 15 amino acids. CDR3 sequence reads: CASSKGTPGSYGYTF. The CDR3 DNA reads TGTGCCAGCAGCAAAGGGACACCGGGTAGCTATGGCTACACCTTC.